The TCR beta chain described here comes from a study of T-cell memory formation after mild COVID-19. Study-level points and caveats: There were some responding clones in pre-infection memory, which suggested that cross-reactive memory had joined. Chiefly within CM and EM were the contracting CD4+ clones; CD8+ ones were within EMRA. CD4+ bias marked clones expanding day 15 to 37, unlike balanced contracting clones.

Using constant-segment primers, 5'RACE produced TCR alpha and TCR beta cDNA libraries carrying sample barcodes and UMIs. TCRdb re-analysed the 5' RACE reads in MiXCR, keeping a single row per CDR3 protein. The repertoire consists of almost 550,000 distinct CDR3 sequences, with roughly 20% occurring once and the leading ten covering 12%. The CDR3 has 15 amino acids. V trimming: 3 bases; J trimming: 2 bases; junction bases outside the gene matches: 2. Germline V gives CDR1 LNHNV, CDR2 YYDKDF (reference sequence). With regard to this clonotype: Its antigen is unknown.

The clonotype comes from an adult woman who had mild COVID-19 (a few samples of this study predate the infection). Cell type and time point are not known. Sequences were obtained from PBMCs or a T cell subset sorted from them (not recorded which). V gene TRBV15 combines with J gene TRBJ2-1, with 9 positions matching TRBD1. For the CDR3, the DNA is TGTGCCACCAGCAGGGGACAGGGCGCCTACAATGAGCAGTTCTTC. Encoded protein: CATSRGQGAYNEQFF. The variable domain in full, completed from reference TRBV15 and TRBJ2-1, reads DAMVIQNPRYQVTQFGKPVTLSCSQTLNHNVMYWYQQKSSQAPKLLFHYYDKDFNNEADTPDNFQSRRPNTSFCFLDIRSPGLGDTAMYLCATSRGQGAYNEQFFGPGTRLTVL.